Below, 22 T cell receptor beta chains from the same sample are listed, as sequenced in a study of T cells in Graves' hyperthyroidism and ophthalmopathy (dated by TCRdb to between 2018 and 2021). Library construction relied on multiplex PCR. The sample was run on an Illumina HiSeq 2000. TCR beta CDR3 regions were amplified from RNA transcripts. A first-round RT-PCR of the TCR CDR3 used the HTBI primer set with the Qiagen OneStep RT-PCR kit. TCRdb cleaned the public reads at Q25 with fastp, built clones with MiXCR and kept in-frame beta chains. Rows are combined by CDR3 protein, so each entry shows the most common genes and DNA. The sample data list 400,000 or so distinct CDR3 sequences, and around 15% of these were observed just once. 15% to 20% of the sample goes to the ten largest clones. The specimen was blood. The source of these receptors is a woman aged 60-70 years with Graves' ophthalmopathy.

At least ten counts were recorded for this clonotype. The chain combines TRBV11-2 with TRBJ2-3, with D unclear. The CDR3 is made up of 16 amino acids. V dropped 3 bases and J dropped 2 bases, with 15 bases sitting between them. Germline-derived CDR1 and CDR2 are SGHAT and FQNNGV. This CDR3 reads CASSFGIGLYTDTQYF. The CDR3 DNA reads as TGTGCCAGCAGCTTCGGCATTGGGCTATACACAGATACGCAGTATTTT.

V usage is TRBV4-2 and J usage is TRBJ1-5; 11 bases agree with TRBD1. This CDR3 is built from 16 residues. Germline V gives CDR1 LGHNA, CDR2 YNFKEQ. J gave up 7 bases and V 0 bases, and 5 bases lay outside the gene matches. This CDR3 reads CASSQEGGQGDQPQHF. The DNA for the CDR3 is TGTGCCAGCAGCCAAGAGGGGGGACAGGGGGACCAGCCCCAGCATTTT.

The chain recombines TRBV20-1 with TRBJ2-5, with TRBD1 matching over 7 bases. The germline CDR1 and CDR2 sequences are DFQATT and SNEGSKA (reference sequence). The length of the CDR3 is 14 residues. The V segment lost 0 bases and the J segment 5 bases; nucleotides outside the gene matches: 6. Here the CDR3 DNA reads TGCAGTGCTAGAGATAGGGGCAGGGGGGAGACCCAGTACTTC. Its protein is CSARDRGRGETQYF.

The chain links TRBV28 to TRBJ2-3; 11 bases line up with TRBD2. Trimming at V came to 6 bases and at J to 4 bases, leaving 6 bases not matched to a gene. This CDR3 spans 15 amino acids. Germline assignment: CDR1 MDHEN and CDR2 SYDVKM. The CDR3 sequence: CASSILAGEPDTQYF. The DNA for the CDR3 is TGTGCCAGCAGCATACTAGCGGGAGAACCAGATACGCAGTATTTT.

There are many counts of this clonotype. The CDR3 loop reads CASSPRQGGYGYTF. CDR3 DNA: TGTGCCAGTAGTCCCCGACAGGGCGGCTATGGCTACACCTTC. The chain recombines TRBV19 with TRBJ1-2; 7 bases align to TRBD1. Germline V CDR1 and CDR2: LNHDA, SQIVND (reference sequence). V lost 5 bases, J lost 4 bases, and 7 bases stayed unmatched. The CDR3 extends over 14 amino acids.

The V and J genes are TRBV9 and TRBJ2-2; 9 nucleotides align to TRBD2. The CDR3 runs to 17 residues. Trimming cost V 0 bases and J 2 bases; bases outside gene matches: 5. Germline-derived CDR1 and CDR2 are SGDLS and YYNGEE. The DNA for the CDR3 is TGTGCCAGCAGCGTAGTCGCTAGCGGGGCAAACACCGGGGAGCTGTTTTTT. This codes for CASSVVASGANTGELFF.

This clonotype was recorded many times. V and J are TRBV5-1 and TRBJ2-7, with 9 bases identical to TRBD2. Germline lookup yields CDR1 SGHRS and CDR2 YFSETQ. The CDR3 is made up of 17 amino acids. The V gene end was trimmed by 1 base and the J gene end by 3 bases; junction bases not matched to a gene: 11. CDR3 coding DNA: TGCGCCAGCAGCTTGAACTCTTGGGGACTAGCAAACTACGAGCAGTACTTC. Residues: CASSLNSWGLANYEQYF.

The chain joins TRBV20-1 to TRBJ2-3, with a possible D match to TRBD2 (5 bases). V was pared by 3 bases and J by 5 bases, with 6 bases between. Germline V gene lookup returns CDR1 DFQATT and CDR2 SNEGSKA (reference sequence). This CDR3 is built from 11 residues. CDR3 nucleotide sequence: TGCAGTGCTAGGGCGGGAGATACGCAGTATTTT. This codes for CSARAGDTQYF.

V usage is TRBV20-1 and J usage is TRBJ2-5; TRBD2 matches at 12 bases. Trimming at V came to 5 bases and at J to 5 bases, leaving 6 bases not matched to a gene. This CDR3 contains 14 residues. Germline V gives CDR1 DFQATT, CDR2 SNEGSKA (reference sequence). The CDR3 loop reads CSASTSGRPETQYF. DNA of the CDR3: TGCAGTGCTTCGACTAGCGGGAGACCGGAGACCCAGTACTTC.

This clonotype was seen many times. The chain uses TRBV12-3 or TRBV12-4 and TRBJ1-1, with 7 nucleotides matching TRBD1. The trim removed 4 bases at V and 4 bases at J, leaving 9 bases unmatched. The CDR3 covers 15 residues. The CDR3 sequence: CASSSAGQRGTEAFF. For the CDR3, the DNA is TGTGCCAGCAGTTCAGCGGGACAGCGGGGCACTGAAGCTTTCTTT.

This clonotype was detected only a few times. A read error is likely, as this CDR3 ends without the conserved phenylalanine or tryptophan. CDR3 residues: CAWRGISGGPYNEQFL. The CDR3 coding sequence is TGTGCCTGGAGGGGCATTAGCGGAGGCCCCTACAATGAGCAGTTCCTC. The chain links TRBV30 to TRBJ2-1; TRBD2 might be the D (6 bases). Germline loops: CDR1 GTSNPN, CDR2 SVGIG (reference sequence). There are 16 residues in the CDR3. V gave up 3 bases and J gave up 2 bases, with 17 bases separating them.

This clonotype was recorded at least ten times. V is TRBV3-1 and J is TRBJ2-1; D ambiguous. CDR1 and CDR2 (germline): LGHDT, YNNKEL (reference sequence). V dropped 2 bases and J dropped 7 bases, with 15 bases sitting between them. CDR3 length equals 15 residues. CDR3 sequence (DNA): TGTGCCAGCAGCCAACGATTCCAGGTGGGGAATGAGCAGTTCTTC. Encoded protein: CASSQRFQVGNEQFF.

The V gene is TRBV2, the J gene TRBJ2-5; the D gene is possibly TRBD2 (6 bases). V lost 8 bases and J lost 4, with 20 bases in between. Germline V CDR1 and CDR2: SNHLY, FYNNEI. The CDR3 has 15 residues. In DNA, the CDR3 is TGTGCCAGCGAAACTAGCCGGGCTTTCCGAGAGACCCAGTACTTC. Translating gives CASETSRAFRETQYF. Using reference TRBV2 and TRBJ2-5 for the parts outside the CDR3, the full variable domain is EPEVTQTPSHQVTQMGQEVILRCVPISNHLYFYWYRQILGQKVEFLVSFYNNEISEKSEIFDDQFSVERPDGSNFTLKIRSTKLEDSAMYFCASETSRAFRETQYFGPGTRLLVL.

This clonotype occurred many times. The chain carries TRBV3-1 and TRBJ2-1; no clear D gene. Germline-derived CDR1 and CDR2 are LGHDT and YNNKEL (reference sequence). The length of the CDR3 is 12 residues. Between the trimmed V and J ends, which lost 0 bases and 13 bases, there was a span of 10 bases. The chain's CDR3 is CASSQESVIQFF. CDR3 DNA sequence: TGTGCCAGCAGCCAAGAAAGCGTAATACAGTTCTTC.

This clonotype has at least ten counts. The J gene is TRBJ2-5, the V gene TRBV11-2; perhaps TRBD2 as D (7 bases). This CDR3 has 16 amino acids. The V and J ends lost 0 bases and 2 bases respectively, with 13 bases between them. Germline V CDR1 and CDR2: SGHAT, FQNNGV. The CDR3 protein is CASSLDRGGGQETQYF. The CDR3 nucleotides read TGTGCCAGCAGCTTAGATCGGGGAGGGGGGCAAGAGACCCAGTACTTC.

This clonotype appeared many times. The chain is built from TRBV10-3 and TRBJ2-1, with 10 bases identical to TRBD2. The CDR3 spans 15 residues. The germline V gene encodes CDR1 ENHRY and CDR2 SYGVKD. After removal of 5 bases from V and 6 bases from J, the junction contained 7 bases not matched to a gene. The CDR3 here is CAISKPSGRGNEQFF. Written as DNA, the CDR3 is TGTGCCATCAGTAAACCTAGCGGGAGAGGCAATGAGCAGTTCTTC.

The chain is built from TRBV2 and TRBJ1-5; tentative D call: TRBD1 (5 bases). Trimming pared 7 bases from V and 7 bases from J, leaving 23 bases between. Germline V gene sequence: CDR1 SNHLY, CDR2 FYNNEI. There are 16 residues in the CDR3. In nucleotides, the CDR3 is TGTGCCAGCACCTCTCCCGAGTCGGGGGAAGGGCAGCCCCAGCATTTT. It translates to CASTSPESGEGQPQHF.

This chain connects TRBV7-9 to TRBJ2-7; 8 bases agree with TRBD1. Germline values: CDR1 SEHNR, CDR2 FQNEAQ (reference sequence). The CDR3 is 12 residues long. Trimming removed 10 bases from V and 5 bases from J; junction bases left unmatched: 7. The chain's CDR3 is CATDSGGDEQYF. As DNA, the CDR3 is TGTGCCACGGACTCAGGGGGCGACGAGCAGTACTTC.

This clonotype has at least ten counts. The rearrangement links TRBV6-5 to TRBJ2-3; 7 bases align to TRBD1. This CDR3 comprises 17 residues. CDR1 MNHEY and CDR2 SVGAGI come from the germline V gene. The V segment lost 3 bases and the J segment 0 bases; nucleotides outside the gene matches: 9. The DNA of the CDR3 is TGTGCCAGCAGTTATCAGTCCAGGGGGTTTAGCACAGATACGCAGTATTTT. Translation gives CASSYQSRGFSTDTQYF.

In regard to this clonotype: Germline and junction disagree at one end, which may indicate a read error. This rearrangement joins TRBV2 to TRBJ2-1, with D perhaps TRBD2 (5 bases). Germline-derived CDR1 and CDR2 are SNHLY and FYNNEI. The CDR3 runs to 13 residues. The CDR3 sequence is CASPSEAYNERFF. The CDR3 DNA is TGTGCCAGCCCCTCGGAGGCCTACAATGAGCGGTTCTTC.

Comment on this clonotype: The junction shows a germline mismatch at one end, possibly a read error. The chain has TRBV3-1 and TRBJ2-6, with 8 bases fitting TRBD2. The length of the CDR3 is 19 residues. Germline loops: CDR1 LGHDT, CDR2 YNNKEL (reference sequence). The CDR3 here is CAGSPFLAGSFSGANVLTF. The CDR3 nucleotides are TGTGCCGGCAGCCCCTTTCTAGCGGGCTCTTTCTCTGGGGCCAACGTCCTGACTTTC. Based on the CDR3 plus reference TRBV3-1 and TRBJ2-6, the full variable domain is DTAVSQTPKYLVTQMGNDKSIKCEQNLGHDTMYWYKQDSKKFLKIMFSYNNKELIINETVPNRFSPKSPDKAHLNLHINSLELGDSAVYFCAGSPFLAGSFSGANVLTFGAGSRLTVL.

This clonotype was counted many times. This sequence joins TRBV7-3 and TRBJ2-5; D gene ambiguous. This CDR3 is built from 13 residues. The germline gives CDR1 SGHTA, CDR2 FQGTGA. V was pared by 4 bases and J by 5 bases, with 11 bases between. Written as DNA, the CDR3 is TGTGCCAGCAGCTCCGGACGCAGGGAGACCCAGTACTTC. Translating gives CASSSGRRETQYF.